This T cell receptor beta chain was found in a study of T cells expressing NK-cell markers. Turning to the study itself: The study sequenced eight donors, seven HCMV-seropositive and one seronegative.

cDNA encoding TCR beta was synthesized via 5'RACE template switching incorporating UMIs. TCRdb reprocessed the 5' RACE reads, with one entry per CDR3 protein and no DNA. The sample table sets out around 470,000 distinct CDR3 sequences. Germline CDR1 and CDR2: SGHDT and YYEEEE. This CDR3 comprises 15 residues. The sequence derives from a woman in her fifties or sixties in good health. This chain links TRBV5-6 with TRBJ2-1; TCRdb's D gene call, TRBD1, goes unchecked for lack of DNA. Sequencing input: blood T cells: a sorted CD56 or NKG2C T cell subset, CD4+ or CD8+ T cells, or bulk PBMC T cells (not recorded which). The CDR3 protein is CASRSPIQEYNEQFF.